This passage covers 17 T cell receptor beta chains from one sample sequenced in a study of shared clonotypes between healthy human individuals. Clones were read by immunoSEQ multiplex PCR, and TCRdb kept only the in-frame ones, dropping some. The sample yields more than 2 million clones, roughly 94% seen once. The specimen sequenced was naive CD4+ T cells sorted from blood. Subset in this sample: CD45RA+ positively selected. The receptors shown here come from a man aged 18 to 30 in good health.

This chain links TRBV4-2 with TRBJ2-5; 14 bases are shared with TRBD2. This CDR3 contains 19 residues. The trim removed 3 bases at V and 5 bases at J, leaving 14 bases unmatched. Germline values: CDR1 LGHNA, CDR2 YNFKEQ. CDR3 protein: CASSQKHFGLAGGGETQYF. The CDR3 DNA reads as TGTGCCAGCAGCCAGAAACATTTCGGACTAGCGGGAGGAGGGGAGACCCAGTACTTC.

This chain's CDR3 is CASSGLADWDTGELFF. CDR3 DNA: TGTGCCAGCTCAGGGCTGGCAGACTGGGACACCGGGGAGCTGTTTTTT. The chain couples TRBV18 to TRBJ2-2; the D is unclear. The CDR3 totals 16 residues. Germline V lookup: CDR1 KGHSH, CDR2 LQKENI. The ends were cut back, 5 bases at V and 3 bases at J, with 16 bases in the middle.

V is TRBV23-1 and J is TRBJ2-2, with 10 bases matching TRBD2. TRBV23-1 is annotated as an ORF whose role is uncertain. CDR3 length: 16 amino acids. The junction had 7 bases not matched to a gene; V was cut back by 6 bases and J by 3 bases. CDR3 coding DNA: TGCGCCAGCAGACCCGGGACTAGCGACGACACCGGGGAGCTGTTTTTT. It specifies CASRPGTSDDTGELFF.

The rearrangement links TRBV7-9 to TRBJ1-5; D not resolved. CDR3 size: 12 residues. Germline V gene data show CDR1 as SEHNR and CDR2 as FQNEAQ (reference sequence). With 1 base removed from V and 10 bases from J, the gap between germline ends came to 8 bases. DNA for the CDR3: TGTGCCAGCAGCTTAGGTCTTGCTCCCCAGCATTTT. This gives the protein CASSLGLAPQHF.

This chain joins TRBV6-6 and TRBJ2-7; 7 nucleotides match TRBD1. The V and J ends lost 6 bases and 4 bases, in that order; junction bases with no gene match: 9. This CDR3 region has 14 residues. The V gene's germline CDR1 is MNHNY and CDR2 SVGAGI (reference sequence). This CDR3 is CASRDAGTEYEQYF. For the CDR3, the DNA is TGTGCCAGCAGGGACGCCGGGACAGAATACGAGCAGTACTTC.

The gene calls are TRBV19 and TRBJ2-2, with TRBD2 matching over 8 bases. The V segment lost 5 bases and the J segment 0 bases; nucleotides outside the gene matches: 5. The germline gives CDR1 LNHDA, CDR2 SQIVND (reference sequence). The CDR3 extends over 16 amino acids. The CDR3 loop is CASSPMGLANTGELFF. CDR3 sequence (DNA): TGTGCCAGTAGTCCGATGGGACTAGCGAACACCGGGGAGCTGTTTTTT.

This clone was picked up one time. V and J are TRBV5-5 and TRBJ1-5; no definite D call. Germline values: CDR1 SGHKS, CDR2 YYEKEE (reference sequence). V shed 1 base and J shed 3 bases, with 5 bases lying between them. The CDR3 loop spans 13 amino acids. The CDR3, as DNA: TGTGCCAGCAGCTTGACAGCCAATCAGCCCCAGCATTTT. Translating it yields CASSLTANQPQHF.

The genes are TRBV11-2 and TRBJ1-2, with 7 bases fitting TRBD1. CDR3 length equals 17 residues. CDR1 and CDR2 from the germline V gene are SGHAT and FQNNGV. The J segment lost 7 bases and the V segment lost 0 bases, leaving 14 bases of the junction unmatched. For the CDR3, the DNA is TGTGCCAGCAGCTTAGATCCTTTCGGGACCCAGGGGGGTGGCTACACCTTC. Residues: CASSLDPFGTQGGGYTF.

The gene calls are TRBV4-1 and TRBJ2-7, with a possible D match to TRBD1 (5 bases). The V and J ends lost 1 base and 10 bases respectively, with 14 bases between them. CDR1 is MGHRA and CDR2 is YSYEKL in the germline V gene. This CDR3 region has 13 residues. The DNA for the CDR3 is TGCGCCAGCAGCCAAGTAATCCAGGGCCCTCAGTACTTC. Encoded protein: CASSQVIQGPQYF.

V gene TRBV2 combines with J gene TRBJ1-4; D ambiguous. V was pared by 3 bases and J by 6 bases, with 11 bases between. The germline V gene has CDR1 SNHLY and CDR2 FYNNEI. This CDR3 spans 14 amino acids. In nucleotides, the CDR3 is TGTGCCAGCAGTGAGGATCTTAAAGATGAAAAACTGTTTTTT. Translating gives CASSEDLKDEKLFF.

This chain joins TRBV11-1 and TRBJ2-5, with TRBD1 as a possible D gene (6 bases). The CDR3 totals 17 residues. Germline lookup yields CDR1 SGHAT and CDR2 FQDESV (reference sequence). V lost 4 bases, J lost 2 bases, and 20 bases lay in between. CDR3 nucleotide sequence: TGTGCCAGCAGCTCCTTAGTGGGGGCGGGCCTTCAAGAGACCCAGTACTTC. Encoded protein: CASSSLVGAGLQETQYF.

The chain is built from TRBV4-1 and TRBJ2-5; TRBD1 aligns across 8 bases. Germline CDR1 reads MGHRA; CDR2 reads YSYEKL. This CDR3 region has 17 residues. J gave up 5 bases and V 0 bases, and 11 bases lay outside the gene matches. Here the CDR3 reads CASSQDKGQASRETQYF. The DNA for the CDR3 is TGCGCCAGCAGCCAAGATAAGGGACAGGCCAGCAGGGAGACCCAGTACTTC.

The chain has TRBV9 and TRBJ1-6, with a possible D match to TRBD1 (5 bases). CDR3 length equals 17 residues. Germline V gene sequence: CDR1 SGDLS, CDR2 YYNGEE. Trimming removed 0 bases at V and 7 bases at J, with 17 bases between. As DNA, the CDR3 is TGTGCCAGCAGCGTAGCTCCTATCGACAGCCGCAATTCACCCCTCCACTTT. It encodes CASSVAPIDSRNSPLHF.

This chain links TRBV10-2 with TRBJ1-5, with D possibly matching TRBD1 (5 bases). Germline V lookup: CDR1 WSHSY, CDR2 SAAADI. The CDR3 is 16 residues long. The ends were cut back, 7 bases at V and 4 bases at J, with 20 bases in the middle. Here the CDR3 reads CASKDRTGTLNQPQHF. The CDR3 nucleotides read TGCGCCAGCAAGGATCGCACCGGGACCCTTAATCAGCCCCAGCATTTT.

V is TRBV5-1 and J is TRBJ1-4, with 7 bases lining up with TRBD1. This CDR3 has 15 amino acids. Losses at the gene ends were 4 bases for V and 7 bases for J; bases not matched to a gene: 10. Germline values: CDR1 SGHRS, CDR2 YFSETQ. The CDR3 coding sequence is TGCGCCAGCAGCGCCCGACAGGGAGTCGGTGAAAAACTGTTTTTT. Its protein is CASSARQGVGEKLFF. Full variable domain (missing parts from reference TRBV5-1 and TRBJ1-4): KAGVTQTPRYLIKTRGQQVTLSCSPISGHRSVSWYQQTPGQGLQFLFEYFSETQRNKGNFPGRFSGRQFSNSRSEMNVSTLELGDSALYLCASSARQGVGEKLFFGSGTQLSVL.

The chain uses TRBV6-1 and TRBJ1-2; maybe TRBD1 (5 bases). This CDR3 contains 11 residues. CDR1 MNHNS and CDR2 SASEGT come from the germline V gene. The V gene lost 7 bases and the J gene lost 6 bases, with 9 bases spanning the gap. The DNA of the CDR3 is TGTGCCAGCACAGGGCTTGATGGCTACACCTTC. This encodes CASTGLDGYTF.

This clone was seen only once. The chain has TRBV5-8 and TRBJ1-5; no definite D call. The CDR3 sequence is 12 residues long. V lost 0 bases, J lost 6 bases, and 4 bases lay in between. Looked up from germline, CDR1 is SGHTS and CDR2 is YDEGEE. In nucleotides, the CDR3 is TGTGCCAGCAGCTTGGAAGGTCAGCCCCAGCATTTT. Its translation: CASSLEGQPQHF.